This T cell receptor (beta chain) was documented in a study of blood T cell repertoires in COVID-19. Background on the study: There were acute and convalescent COVID-19 samples, and they came from the United States, Italy and Spain. T cells, B-cell-depleted T cells, or PBMCs provided the cDNA or gDNA that served as material.

Living in about two dozen US areas, the participants were between roughly 18 and 90 years of age. The assay was immunoSEQ multiplex PCR, and TCRdb's table has in-frame clones only and misses some. The sample has 250,000 or so clones; approximately 84% are singletons. V was pared by 1 base and J by 5 bases, with 2 bases of the junction left unmatched. CDR3 length: 14 residues. CDR1 and CDR2 (germline): LNHNV, YYDKDF (reference sequence). The J gene is TRBJ1-2, the V gene TRBV15; 9 nucleotides align to TRBD1. This TCR was recovered from a man aged 45-65 years who had recovered from COVID-19. The source material was PBMCs or T cells enriched from blood (not recorded which). The CDR3 is CATSRGGQGYGYTF. The CDR3 nucleotides read TGTGCCACCAGCAGAGGGGGACAGGGTTATGGCTACACCTTC. Drawing the rest from reference TRBV15 and TRBJ1-2, the complete variable domain is DAMVIQNPRYQVTQFGKPVTLSCSQTLNHNVMYWYQQKSSQAPKLLFHYYDKDFNNEADTPDNFQSRRPNTSFCFLDIRSPGLGDTAMYLCATSRGGQGYGYTFGSGTRLTVV.